This TCR beta chain originates from a study of T cells after posttransplantation cyclophosphamide. Germline V gives CDR1 MNHNS, CDR2 SASEGT. CDR3 length equals 15 residues. V gave up 1 base and J gave up 8 bases; unmatched junction bases: 7. A few counts support this clone. Its antigen is as yet unknown. This table comes from immunoSEQ multiplex PCR, and its TCRdb copy is limited to in-frame clones, with some not included. The table lists approximately 30,000 clones, no singletons, with around 6.5% in the top ten. Peripheral blood was collected from the related graft donor on the marrow donation day. Study-wide results and caveats: Skin or GI-infiltrating T cells shared few TRB sequences with blood. TRB clonality was highly associated with recipient CMV seropositivity and reactivation. Donor-recipient repertoire similarity was low at 1-2 months, rising over year one.

V is TRBV6-1 and J is TRBJ2-2, with 7 nucleotides matching TRBD1. The sample taken for sequencing was PBMCs. The sequence was collected from a woman aged 45-65 years in good health and a related stem cell transplant donor. The CDR3 DNA sequence: TGTGCCAGCAGTGAAGGGTCAGGGGGAATGGGGGAGCTGTTTTTT. Encoded protein: CASSEGSGGMGELFF.